The 15 T cell receptor beta chains in this list originate from one sample, sequenced in a study of T-cell memory formation after mild COVID-19. A single record per CDR3 protein comes from TCRdb applying MiXCR to the 5' RACE reads. This table has about 210,000 distinct CDR3 sequences, more than 25% appearing once. Sequenced sample: PBMCs or a T cell subset sorted from them (not recorded which). The receptors were gathered from an adult woman who had mild COVID-19 (a few samples of this study predate the infection). Cell type and time point are not known.

This clonotype appeared a single time. This chain links TRBV15 with TRBJ2-1; the match to TRBD2 covers 8 bases. The CDR3 totals 17 residues. The germline CDR1 and CDR2 sequences are LNHNV and YYDKDF (reference sequence). V lost 2 bases and J lost 3; bases outside the gene matches: 9. The CDR3 is CATSRNLAGRIYNEQFF. The CDR3, as DNA: TGTGCCACCAGCAGAAACTTAGCGGGACGTATCTACAATGAGCAGTTCTTC.

There are a few counts of this clonotype. The J gene is TRBJ2-1, the V gene TRBV24-1; 7 bases fit TRBD2. Per the germline V gene, CDR1 is KGHDR and CDR2 is SFDVKD. V lost 4 bases to trimming and J lost 12 bases; unmatched junction nucleotides: 8. The CDR3 runs to 13 residues. This CDR3 is CATSDGGLVGQFF. The DNA for the CDR3 is TGTGCCACCAGTGACGGCGGACTAGTTGGGCAGTTCTTC.

CDR3 coding DNA: TGTGCCAGCAGCCTAGCGGGGGCCGCCTACGAGCAGTACTTC. Translated, it gives CASSLAGAAYEQYF. V is TRBV6-5 and J is TRBJ2-7, with 10 bases fitting TRBD2. Germline V CDR1 and CDR2: MNHEY, SVGAGI. The CDR3 is 14 residues long. V shed 6 bases, J shed 2 bases, and the junction held 4 bases outside the gene matches.

This clonotype was seen a handful of times. This chain joins TRBV4-1 and TRBJ1-1; 8 bases map to TRBD1. The junction had 9 bases not matched to a gene; V was cut back by 1 base and J by 8 bases. CDR3 size: 15 residues. Germline V CDR1 and CDR2: MGHRA, YSYEKL. The CDR3 protein is CASSQAPPGDREAFF. Here the CDR3 DNA reads TGCGCCAGCAGCCAAGCGCCTCCTGGGGACAGGGAAGCTTTCTTT.

The chain recombines TRBV7-8 with TRBJ2-5, with unresolved D. Looked up from germline, CDR1 is SGHVS and CDR2 is FQNEAQ. V lost 3 bases, J lost 2 bases, and 10 bases lay in between. CDR3 size: 14 residues. The CDR3 is CASSFRPGQETQYF. CDR3 bases: TGTGCCAGCAGCTTCCGACCCGGTCAAGAGACCCAGTACTTC. Using reference TRBV7-8 and TRBJ2-5 for the parts outside the CDR3, the full variable domain is GAGVSQSPRYKVAKRGQDVALRCDPISGHVSLFWYQQALGQGPEFLTYFQNEAQLDKSGLPSDRFFAERPEGSVSTLKIQRTQQEDSAVYLCASSFRPGQETQYFGPGTRLLVL.

This clonotype showed up just a few times. The V and J genes are TRBV24-1 and TRBJ2-7; D gene ambiguous. The CDR3 runs to 15 residues. Trimming shortened V by 0 bases and J by 3 bases, and 11 bases separated the two germline ends. Germline lookup yields CDR1 KGHDR and CDR2 SFDVKD. CDR3 residues: CATSDLYDGGYEQYF. The CDR3 nucleotides are TGTGCCACCAGTGATTTGTATGATGGTGGCTACGAGCAGTACTTC.

The chain links TRBV11-1 to TRBJ2-7, with 7 positions matching TRBD1. This CDR3 has 14 residues. V dropped 6 bases and J dropped 4; count of bases not matched to a gene: 9. In germline, CDR1 is SGHAT, CDR2 FQDESV (reference sequence). DNA of the CDR3: TGTGCCAGCAGAGCTCAGGGGGATACATACGAGCAGTACTTC. Encoded protein: CASRAQGDTYEQYF.

This chain connects TRBV5-1 to TRBJ2-7; D uncertain. This CDR3 contains 14 residues. Germline loops: CDR1 SGHRS, CDR2 YFSETQ. V was cut by 4 bases and J by 5 bases, with 16 bases left in between. CDR3 amino acids: CASSRAGSSNEQYF. CDR3 DNA: TGCGCCAGCAGCCGCGCTGGGTCGTCTAACGAGCAGTACTTC.

V usage is TRBV7-2 and J usage is TRBJ2-2; 8 bases map to TRBD1. The germline CDR1 and CDR2 sequences are SGHTA and FQGNSA. V dropped 1 base and J dropped 6; count of bases not matched to a gene: 4. The CDR3 consists of 15 residues. CDR3: CASSLVGDRPGELFF. As DNA, the CDR3 is TGTGCCAGCAGCTTAGTTGGGGACAGGCCCGGGGAGCTGTTTTTT.

This chain connects TRBV29-1 to TRBJ2-4; the match to TRBD1 covers 9 bases. This CDR3 spans 13 amino acids. Losses at the gene ends were 6 bases for V and 13 bases for J; bases not matched to a gene: 13. Germline V CDR1 and CDR2: SQVTM, ANQGSEA. The CDR3: CSVPGQGGLQQYF. Written as DNA, the CDR3 is TGCAGCGTCCCGGGACAGGGAGGTTTGCAACAGTACTTC.

This chain joins TRBV12-3 or TRBV12-4 and TRBJ2-2; D call uncertain. This CDR3 comprises 15 residues. V dropped 2 bases and J dropped 4 bases, with 11 bases sitting between them. The CDR3: CASSLYGTGTGELFF. The CDR3 bases are TGTGCCAGCAGTTTATACGGAACCGGCACCGGGGAGCTGTTTTTT.

The J gene is TRBJ1-5, the V gene TRBV15; D not resolved. Between the trimmed V and J ends, which lost 0 bases and 0 bases, there was a span of 3 bases. Germline CDR1 and CDR2: LNHNV and YYDKDF (reference sequence). The CDR3 totals 14 residues. In DNA, the CDR3 is TGTGCCACCAGCAGAGACCTTAGCAATCAGCCCCAGCATTTT. Protein sequence: CATSRDLSNQPQHF.

The chain combines TRBV7-9 with TRBJ1-1, with D unclear. Trimming removed 5 bases at V and 1 base at J, with 20 bases between. Germline V gene data show CDR1 as SEHNR and CDR2 as FQNEAQ (reference sequence). The CDR3 is made up of 17 amino acids. The CDR3 DNA is TGTGCCAGCAGCCGATTATTAAGGGAATTGGCGAACACTGAAGCTTTCTTT. As protein: CASSRLLRELANTEAFF. The full variable domain, rest sourced from reference TRBV7-9 and TRBJ1-1, is DTGVSQNPRHKITKRGQNVTFRCDPISEHNRLYWYRQTLGQGPEFLTYFQNEAQLEKSRLLSDRFSAERPKGSFSTLEIQRTEQGDSAMYLCASSRLLRELANTEAFFGQGTRLTVV.

This sequence joins TRBV20-1 and TRBJ1-4, with 8 nucleotides matching TRBD1. Per germline, CDR1 DFQATT and CDR2 SNEGSKA (reference sequence). The CDR3 has 14 residues. With 3 bases clipped from V and 7 bases from J, the junction kept 7 bases outside the gene matches. In DNA, the CDR3 is TGCAGTGCTAGGTGGCGACAGGGGCTTGAAAAACTGTTTTTT. Its protein product is CSARWRQGLEKLFF.

This clonotype was observed a few times. This sequence joins TRBV24-1 and TRBJ1-2; no definite D call. The CDR3 extends over 15 amino acids. From germline, CDR1 is KGHDR and CDR2 SFDVKD. V was shortened by 3 bases and J by 4 bases, with 14 bases between the two germline ends. The CDR3 sequence: CATSDQRTTFYGYTF. DNA of the CDR3: TGTGCCACCAGTGATCAAAGGACGACCTTCTATGGCTACACCTTC.